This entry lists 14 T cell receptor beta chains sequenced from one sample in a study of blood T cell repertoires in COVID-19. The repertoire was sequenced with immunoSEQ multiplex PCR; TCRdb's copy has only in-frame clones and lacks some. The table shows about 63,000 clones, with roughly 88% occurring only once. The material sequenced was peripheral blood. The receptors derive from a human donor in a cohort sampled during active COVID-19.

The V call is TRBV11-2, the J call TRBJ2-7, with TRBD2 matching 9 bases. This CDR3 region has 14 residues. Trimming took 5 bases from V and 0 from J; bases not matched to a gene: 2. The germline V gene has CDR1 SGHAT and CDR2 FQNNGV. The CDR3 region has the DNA TGTGCCAGCAGCCGCGGGAGGGCCTCCTACGAGCAGTACTTC. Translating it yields CASSRGRASYEQYF.

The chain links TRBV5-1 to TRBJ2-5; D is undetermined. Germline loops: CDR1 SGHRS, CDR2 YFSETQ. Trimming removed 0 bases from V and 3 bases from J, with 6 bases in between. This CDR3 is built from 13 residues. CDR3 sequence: CASSLAPKETQYF. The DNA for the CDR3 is TGCGCCAGCAGCTTGGCCCCAAAAGAGACCCAGTACTTC.

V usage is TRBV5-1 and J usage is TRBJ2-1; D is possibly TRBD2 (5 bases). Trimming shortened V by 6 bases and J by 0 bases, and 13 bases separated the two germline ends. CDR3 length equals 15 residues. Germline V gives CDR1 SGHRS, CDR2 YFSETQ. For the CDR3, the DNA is TGCGCCAGCACCACCCGAGGGAACTCCTACAATGAGCAGTTCTTC. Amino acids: CASTTRGNSYNEQFF. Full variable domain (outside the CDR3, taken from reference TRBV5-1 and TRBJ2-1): KAGVTQTPRYLIKTRGQQVTLSCSPISGHRSVSWYQQTPGQGLQFLFEYFSETQRNKGNFPGRFSGRQFSNSRSEMNVSTLELGDSALYLCASTTRGNSYNEQFFGPGTRLTVL.

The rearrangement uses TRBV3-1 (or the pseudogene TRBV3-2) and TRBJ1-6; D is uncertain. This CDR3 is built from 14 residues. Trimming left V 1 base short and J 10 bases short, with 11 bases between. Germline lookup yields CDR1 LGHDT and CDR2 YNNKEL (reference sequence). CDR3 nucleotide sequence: TGTGCCAGCAGCCAAGCGGTGGGCAAATCACCCCTCCACTTT. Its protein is CASSQAVGKSPLHF.

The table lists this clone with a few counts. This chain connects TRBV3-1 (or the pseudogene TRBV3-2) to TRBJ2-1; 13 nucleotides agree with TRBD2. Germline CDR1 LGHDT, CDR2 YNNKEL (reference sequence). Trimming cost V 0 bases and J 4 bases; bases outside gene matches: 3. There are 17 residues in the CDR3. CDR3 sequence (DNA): TGTGCCAGCAGCCAAGAGTGGACTAGCGGGGGATACAATGAGCAGTTCTTC. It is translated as CASSQEWTSGGYNEQFF.

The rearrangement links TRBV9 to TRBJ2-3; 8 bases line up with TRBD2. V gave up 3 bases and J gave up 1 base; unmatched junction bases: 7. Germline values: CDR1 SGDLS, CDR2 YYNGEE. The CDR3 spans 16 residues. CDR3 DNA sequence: TGTGCCAGCAGCGGGGGTTGGCGGGGGGGCACAGATACGCAGTATTTT. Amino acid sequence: CASSGGWRGGTDTQYF. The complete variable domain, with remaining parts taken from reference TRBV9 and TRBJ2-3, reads DSGVTQTPKHLITATGQRVTLRCSPRSGDLSVYWYQQSLDQGLQFLIQYYNGEERAKGNILERFSAQQFPDLHSELNLSSLELGDSALYFCASSGGWRGGTDTQYFGPGTRLTVL.

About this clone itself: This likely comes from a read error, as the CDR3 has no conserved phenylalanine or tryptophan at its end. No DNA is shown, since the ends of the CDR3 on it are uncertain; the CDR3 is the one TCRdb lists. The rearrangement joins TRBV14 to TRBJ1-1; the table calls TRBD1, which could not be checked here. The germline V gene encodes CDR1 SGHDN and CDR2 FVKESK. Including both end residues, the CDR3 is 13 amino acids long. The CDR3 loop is CASSQDLRAGLVV.

The CDR3 coding sequence is TGTGCCAGCAGCACAGGCGACTGGCGTCAAACCGGGGAGCTGTTTTTT. Its translation: CASSTGDWRQTGELFF. The J gene is TRBJ2-2, the V gene TRBV5-4; a weak D match, TRBD1 (5 bases). The CDR3 loop spans 16 amino acids. CDR1 SGHNT and CDR2 YYREEE come from the germline V gene (reference sequence). Trimming removed 4 bases at V and 5 bases at J, with 18 bases between.

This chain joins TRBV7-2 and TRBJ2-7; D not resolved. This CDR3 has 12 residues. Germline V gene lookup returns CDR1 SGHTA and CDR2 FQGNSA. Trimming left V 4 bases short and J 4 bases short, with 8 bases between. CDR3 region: CASSYRFYEQYF. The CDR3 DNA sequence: TGTGCCAGCAGCTACAGATTTTACGAGCAGTACTTC.

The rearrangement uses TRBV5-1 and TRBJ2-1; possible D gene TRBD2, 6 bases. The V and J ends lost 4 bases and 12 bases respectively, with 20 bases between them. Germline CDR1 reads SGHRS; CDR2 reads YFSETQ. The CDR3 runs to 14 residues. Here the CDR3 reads CASSPFAGSRVQFF. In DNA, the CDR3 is TGCGCCAGCAGCCCTTTCGCGGGGAGCCGCGTGCAGTTCTTC.

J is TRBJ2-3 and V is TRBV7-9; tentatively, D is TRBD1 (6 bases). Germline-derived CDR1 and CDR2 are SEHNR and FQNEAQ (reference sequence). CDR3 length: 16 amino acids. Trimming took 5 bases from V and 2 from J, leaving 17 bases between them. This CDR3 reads CASSPDSHPYTDTQYF. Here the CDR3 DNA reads TGTGCCAGCAGCCCGGACAGTCATCCCTACACAGATACGCAGTATTTT.

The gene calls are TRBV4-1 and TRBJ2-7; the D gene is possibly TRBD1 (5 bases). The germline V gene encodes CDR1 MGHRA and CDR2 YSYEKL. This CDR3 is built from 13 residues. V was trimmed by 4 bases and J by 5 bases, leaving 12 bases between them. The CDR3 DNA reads TGCGCCAGCAGCCCCCCCAGGGCGAACGAGCAGTACTTC. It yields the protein CASSPPRANEQYF.

DNA of the CDR3: TGTGCCAGCAGTCGACAGGGACGTACAGACGAGCAGTACTTC. It translates to CASSRQGRTDEQYF. V and J are TRBV5-8 and TRBJ2-7; the match to TRBD1 covers 7 bases. V gave up 5 bases and J gave up 5 bases; unmatched junction bases: 10. CDR3 length: 14 residues. Germline CDR1 and CDR2: SGHTS and YDEGEE.

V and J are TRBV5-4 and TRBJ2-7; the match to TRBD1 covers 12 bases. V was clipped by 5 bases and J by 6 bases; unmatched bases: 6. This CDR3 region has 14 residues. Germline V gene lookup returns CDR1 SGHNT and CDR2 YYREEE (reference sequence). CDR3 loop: CASRAGTGGFEQYF. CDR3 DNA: TGTGCCAGCAGAGCCGGGACAGGGGGCTTCGAGCAGTACTTC.